The TCR beta chain under discussion was sequenced for a study of blood T cell repertoires in COVID-19. Study-level information: Sites across the United States, Italy and Spain contributed samples from acute and convalescent COVID-19. PBMCs, B-cell-depleted T cells, or T cells provided the cDNA or gDNA that made up the material.

V was clipped by 2 bases and J by 4 bases; unmatched bases: 9. Looked up from germline, CDR1 is LNHNV and CDR2 is YYDKDF (reference sequence). The CDR3 consists of 17 residues. In the authors' methods: Using reference gene primer amplification, nucleated cell counts were estimated. The assay was immunoSEQ multiplex PCR, and TCRdb's table has in-frame clones only and misses some. V and J calls and clone size come straight from that table; D and trimming were deduced from the DNA. The data contain 200,000 to 300,000 clones, nearly 85% of them seen just once; the ten biggest clones take up 5.5%. The chain combines TRBV15 with TRBJ2-3; TRBD1 agrees at 10 bases. The receptor was isolated from a human donor in a cohort sampled during active COVID-19. The sequenced material came from peripheral blood. The CDR3: CATSRTNLGTGADTQYF. The CDR3 nucleotides read TGTGCCACCAGCAGAACCAACCTAGGGACAGGGGCAGATACGCAGTATTTT.